The clone carrying this T cell receptor beta chain has a count of ten or more. The target antigen is unknown. The sample belongs to a study of T-cell reconstitution after alpha-beta-depleted transplantation in children. Whole-study findings and limits: Where alpha-beta T cells came from about two months after transplant was reportedly several hundred expanded graft clones. For some patients, TCRbeta diversity was high at day 60 because of recipient T cells and thymic progenitors that survived.

A library of TCRbeta sequences, prepared with unique molecular identifiers, was generated. TCRdb processed the PCR reads anew with MiXCR; each CDR3 protein has one entry. The profile shows approximately 490,000 distinct CDR3 sequences, 10% to 13% of them singletons. Per germline, CDR1 SQVTM and CDR2 ANQGSEA. This CDR3 comprises 14 residues. V was clipped by 7 bases and J by 2 bases, with 16 bases between them. This material consisted of PBMCs, taken before TCRalphabeta/CD19-depleted stem cell transplant. The clonotype originates from a child under 10 years old with inherited bone marrow failure, due to receive a stem cell transplant. The chain joins TRBV29-1 to TRBJ2-3, with D unresolved. CDR3 in DNA: TGCAGCGGGTACCCTGTCGGACCCACAGATACGCAGTATTTT. This encodes CSGYPVGPTDTQYF.